This passage covers 30 T cell receptor beta chains from one sample sequenced in a study of blood T cell repertoires in COVID-19. Only in-frame clones appear in the TCRdb table, and some are missing; sequencing was by immunoSEQ multiplex PCR. The sample has roughly 70,000 clones, 85% to 90% seen once; the top ten hold less than 7.5%. Sample: peripheral blood. These TCRs come from a woman older than 75 with active COVID-19.

In this sample, this clone turned up once. V is TRBV11-3 and J is TRBJ2-1, with 14 positions matching TRBD2. Unmatched junction bases numbered 9, after V lost 5 bases and J lost 9 bases. Germline V gene lookup returns CDR1 SGHNT and CDR2 YENEEA. CDR3 length: 16 amino acids. This chain's CDR3 is CASSQGLAGVSAEQFF. In DNA, the CDR3 is TGTGCCAGCAGCCAGGGACTAGCGGGAGTTAGCGCTGAGCAGTTCTTC.

This chain links TRBV7-2 with TRBJ2-1, with D perhaps matching TRBD2 (5 bases). Between the trimmed V and J ends, which lost 5 bases and 9 bases, there was a span of 11 bases. The CDR3 spans 12 residues. Germline loops: CDR1 SGHTA, CDR2 FQGNSA. The CDR3 region is CASSPHRGEQFF. CDR3 coding DNA: TGTGCCAGCAGCCCCCATCGGGGTGAGCAGTTCTTC.

The V gene is TRBV5-4, the J gene TRBJ1-3, with a weak D call TRBD1 (5 bases). The CDR3 runs to 16 residues. Germline V gene sequence: CDR1 SGHNT, CDR2 YYREEE (reference sequence). Trimming took 4 bases from V and 0 from J, leaving 14 bases between them. CDR3 protein: CASSQGGVGSGNTIYF. The CDR3 DNA is TGTGCCAGCAGCCAGGGCGGGGTTGGCTCTGGAAACACCATATATTTT.

The DNA of the CDR3 is TGTGCCAGCAGTTTACCCCATTCGACAGGAGCCACTGAAGCTTTCTTT. Translation gives CASSLPHSTGATEAFF. The gene calls are TRBV28 and TRBJ1-1; the D gene is possibly TRBD1 (6 bases). Germline V CDR1 and CDR2: MDHEN, SYDVKM. The CDR3 spans 16 residues. Deletions cut 2 bases from V and 4 bases from J, with 17 bases between.

The rearrangement joins TRBV27 to TRBJ2-2; D not certain. This CDR3 is 13 amino acids long. V dropped 5 bases and J dropped 0 bases, with 4 bases sitting between them. CDR1 is MNHEY and CDR2 is SMNVEV in the germline V gene (reference sequence). This CDR3 reads CASSPANTGELFF. The CDR3 DNA reads as TGTGCCAGCAGTCCCGCGAACACCGGGGAGCTGTTTTTT.

V gene TRBV7-2 combines with J gene TRBJ1-2, with 10 positions matching TRBD1. CDR3 size: 14 residues. J was trimmed by 3 bases and V by 3 bases; bases with no gene match: 1. The germline V gene encodes CDR1 SGHTA and CDR2 FQGNSA. This chain's CDR3 is CASSLDRGDYGYTF. DNA of the CDR3: TGTGCCAGCAGCTTGGACAGGGGGGACTATGGCTACACCTTC.

The chain combines TRBV6-5 with TRBJ2-1; maybe TRBD2 (6 bases). This CDR3 is 14 amino acids long. The germline gives CDR1 MNHEY, CDR2 SVGAGI. Trimming removed 8 bases from V and 0 bases from J, with 11 bases in between. The CDR3 sequence is CASASDSSYNEQFF. The CDR3 DNA sequence: TGTGCCAGCGCTAGCGACAGCTCCTACAATGAGCAGTTCTTC.

The chain joins TRBV9 to TRBJ2-7, with 7 bases aligning to TRBD2. The CDR3 runs 17 residues. Trimming took 2 bases from V and 5 from J; bases not matched to a gene: 16. Germline loops: CDR1 SGDLS, CDR2 YYNGEE. The CDR3 sequence is CASSVDPGLAVLDEQYF. Here the CDR3 DNA reads TGTGCCAGCAGCGTCGACCCCGGGCTAGCGGTTCTAGACGAGCAGTACTTC.

The genes are TRBV7-2 and TRBJ2-5; D is undetermined. This CDR3 spans 12 amino acids. CDR1 is SGHTA and CDR2 is FQGNSA in the germline V gene. Trimming stripped 2 bases from V and 4 bases from J, with 5 bases between. Here the CDR3 DNA reads TGTGCCAGCAGCTTAAGTAGAGAGACCCAGTACTTC. It encodes CASSLSRETQYF.

The V call is TRBV19, the J call TRBJ2-4; D possibly corresponds to TRBD1 (7 bases). The ends were cut back, 5 bases at V and 8 bases at J, with 16 bases in the middle. CDR1 LNHDA and CDR2 SQIVND come from the germline V gene (reference sequence). The CDR3 runs to 14 residues. For the CDR3, the DNA is TGTGCCAGTAGTCCCTCCGGCAGGGGGGACATTCAGTACTTC. This codes for CASSPSGRGDIQYF.

The chain uses TRBV10-3 and TRBJ2-7; the D gene is possibly TRBD1 (5 bases). Germline CDR1 ENHRY, CDR2 SYGVKD. Trimming shortened V by 5 bases and J by 2 bases, and 13 bases separated the two germline ends. The CDR3 runs 14 residues. As DNA, the CDR3 is TGTGCCATCAGTATGAGTACAGGACCCTACGAGCAGTACTTC. It translates to CAISMSTGPYEQYF.

The chain combines TRBV19 with TRBJ2-3, with 14 bases lining up with TRBD2. CDR3 length: 16 amino acids. Germline values: CDR1 LNHDA, CDR2 SQIVND (reference sequence). The J segment lost 7 bases and the V segment lost 3 bases, leaving 6 bases of the junction unmatched. The CDR3 DNA is TGTGCCAGTAGTATGGGACTAGCGGGAGACGCACATACGCAGTATTTT. It codes for CASSMGLAGDAHTQYF.

The chain links TRBV7-3 to TRBJ2-5, with a tentative D call TRBD2 (5 bases). CDR1 is SGHTA, CDR2 FQGTGA, per germline. V lost 2 bases and J 4 bases, leaving 8 bases between the germline ends. The CDR3 covers 13 residues. The CDR3 loop is CASSLFEGETQYF. The CDR3 coding sequence is TGTGCCAGCAGCTTATTTGAGGGAGAGACCCAGTACTTC.

V gene TRBV6-2 or TRBV6-3 combines with J gene TRBJ1-4; D call uncertain. The CDR3 is 12 residues long. Germline V lookup: CDR1 MNHEY, CDR2 SVGEGT. V was cut by 5 bases and J by 8 bases, with 9 bases left in between. Here the CDR3 DNA reads TGTGCCAGCAGTCAAAAACACGAAAAACTGTTTTTT. Translated, it gives CASSQKHEKLFF.

The chain links TRBV6-5 to TRBJ2-2; 8 bases are a match to TRBD2. This CDR3 is built from 15 residues. Per germline, CDR1 MNHEY and CDR2 SVGAGI. J gave up 4 bases and V 7 bases, and 8 bases lay outside the gene matches. The CDR3 spells CASTPAGEGTGELFF. In DNA form, the CDR3 reads TGTGCCAGCACCCCAGCGGGAGAAGGCACCGGGGAGCTGTTTTTT.

The chain is built from TRBV9 and TRBJ1-5; a weak D match, TRBD1 (6 bases). Germline V gene data show CDR1 as SGDLS and CDR2 as YYNGEE. The V gene lost 0 bases and the J gene lost 8 bases, with 12 bases spanning the gap. The CDR3 is 14 residues long. CDR3 coding DNA: TGTGCCAGCAGCGTAGCCGACAGGCTAGAGCCCCAGCATTTT. Translated: CASSVADRLEPQHF.

Note on this clone: At one end, the junction sequence differs from germline, possibly due to a read error. The J gene is TRBJ2-7, the V gene TRBV7-7, with D perhaps matching TRBD2 (7 bases). The CDR3 consists of 18 residues. CDR1 is SSHAT and CDR2 is FNYEAQ in the germline V gene (reference sequence). CDR3 in DNA: TGTGCTAGCAGCTTAGCGAACGGGGGGACACAGACCTCCTACGAGCAGTACTTC. Protein product: CASSLANGGTQTSYEQYF. The full variable domain, its missing parts supplied by reference TRBV7-7 and TRBJ2-7, is GAGVSQSPRYKVTKRGQDVTLRCDPISSHATLYWYQQALGQGPEFLTYFNYEAQPDKSGLPSDRFSAERPEGSISTLTIQRTEQRDSAMYRCASSLANGGTQTSYEQYFGPGTRLTVT.

The V gene is TRBV28, the J gene TRBJ2-1; 7 bases line up with TRBD1. This CDR3 contains 15 residues. CDR1 and CDR2 (germline): MDHEN, SYDVKM. Losses at the gene ends were 9 bases for V and 7 bases for J; bases not matched to a gene: 15. The CDR3 DNA reads TGTGCCAGTGGGGTTTACAGGGGTCGAGGAAATGAGCAGTTCTTC. It specifies CASGVYRGRGNEQFF. Full variable domain (missing parts from reference TRBV28 and TRBJ2-1): DVKVTQSSRYLVKRTGEKVFLECVQDMDHENMFWYRQDPGLGLRLIYFSYDVKMKEKGDIPEGYSVSREKKERFSLILESASTNQTSMYLCASGVYRGRGNEQFFGPGTRLTVL.

The chain links TRBV3-1 (or the pseudogene TRBV3-2) to TRBJ2-1; TRBD1 matches 7 bases. Losses at the gene ends were 1 base for V and 8 bases for J; bases not matched to a gene: 8. This CDR3 is 15 amino acids long. The germline CDR1 and CDR2 sequences are LGHDT and YNNKEL (reference sequence). The CDR3 bases are TGTGCCAGCAGCCAAGGATGGACAGGCTCGGATGAGCAGTTCTTC. It specifies CASSQGWTGSDEQFF.

This clone was observed a single time. The chain carries TRBV5-5 and TRBJ2-5; 8 positions match TRBD2. The CDR3 runs to 15 residues. CDR1 and CDR2 (germline): SGHKS, YYEKEE (reference sequence). Unmatched junction bases numbered 4, after V lost 2 bases and J lost 1 base. The DNA for the CDR3 is TGTGCCAGCAGCTTCCTAACTAGCGGCCAAGAGACCCAGTACTTC. Translating it yields CASSFLTSGQETQYF.

The chain carries TRBV7-8 and TRBJ1-1; 10 nucleotides align to TRBD1. The V and J ends lost 4 bases and 11 bases, in that order; junction bases with no gene match: 19. CDR3 length: 17 amino acids. Germline V gene lookup returns CDR1 SGHVS and CDR2 FQNEAQ. CDR3 nucleotides: TGTGCCAGCAGCTGCGGGGCACCGGGGGGGGACAGGGGTTCGGCTTTCTTT. This gives the protein CASSCGAPGGDRGSAFF.

CDR3 loop: CASSSGGSSSYEQYF. Written as DNA, the CDR3 is TGTGCCAGTAGCTCCGGGGGGAGTAGCTCCTACGAGCAGTACTTC. The chain has TRBV19 and TRBJ2-7; 7 nucleotides match TRBD2. The CDR3 sequence is 15 residues long. Germline V gene lookup returns CDR1 LNHDA and CDR2 SQIVND (reference sequence). V gave up 6 bases and J gave up 0 bases; unmatched junction bases: 8.

The rearrangement uses TRBV6-5 and TRBJ1-4; D not certain. CDR3 size: 14 residues. Germline loops: CDR1 MNHEY, CDR2 SVGAGI. V was cut by 4 bases and J by 8 bases, with 14 bases left in between. The CDR3 loop reads CASSSVGMVEKLFF. CDR3 DNA: TGTGCCAGCAGTTCAGTCGGGATGGTGGAAAAACTGTTTTTT.

The genes are TRBV30 and TRBJ2-7; 10 bases agree with TRBD2. CDR3 length equals 14 residues. V lost 0 bases and J lost 3; bases outside the gene matches: 2. Germline-derived CDR1 and CDR2 are GTSNPN and SVGIG (reference sequence). This chain's CDR3 is CAWSVLAGDYEQYF. CDR3 DNA: TGTGCCTGGAGTGTTCTAGCGGGAGACTACGAGCAGTACTTC.

The chain has TRBV7-8 and TRBJ1-6, with 7 nucleotides matching TRBD1. Germline V CDR1 and CDR2: SGHVS, FQNEAQ. Unmatched junction bases numbered 1, after V lost 1 base and J lost 7 bases. This CDR3 comprises 14 residues. DNA of the CDR3: TGTGCCAGCAGCTTAGTAGGGGGCAATTCACCCCTCCACTTT. This gives the protein CASSLVGGNSPLHF.

The chain recombines TRBV6-2 or TRBV6-3 with TRBJ2-3; the D is unclear. V lost 5 bases and J lost 0, with 9 bases in between. The CDR3 runs 14 residues. CDR1 and CDR2 from the germline V gene are MNHEY and SVGEGT. The CDR3, as DNA: TGTGCCAGCAGTAAACAGCTGAGCACAGATACGCAGTATTTT. Residues: CASSKQLSTDTQYF.

The CDR3 protein is CAWTSPGFWGETQYF. The CDR3 nucleotides are TGTGCCTGGACCTCTCCAGGGTTCTGGGGAGAGACCCAGTACTTC. The rearrangement links TRBV30 to TRBJ2-5; tentative D call: TRBD1 (5 bases). Germline CDR1 GTSNPN, CDR2 SVGIG (reference sequence). V lost 4 bases and J 4 bases, leaving 19 bases between the germline ends. The CDR3 is 15 residues long.

The J gene is TRBJ1-6, the V gene TRBV4-1; D not resolved. Trimming removed 1 base from V and 7 bases from J, with 8 bases in between. Germline V gene sequence: CDR1 MGHRA, CDR2 YSYEKL. The CDR3 is made up of 14 amino acids. The CDR3 spells CASSQGLENSPLHF. The CDR3 bases are TGCGCCAGCAGCCAAGGATTAGAAAATTCACCCCTCCACTTT.

The chain recombines TRBV5-1 with TRBJ2-2, with TRBD1 identical over 9 bases. V trimming: 7 bases; J trimming: 15 bases; junction bases outside the gene matches: 10. The CDR3 spans 12 residues. The germline gives CDR1 SGHRS, CDR2 YFSETQ. CDR3 DNA: TGCGCCAGCCGGACCGGACAGGGGTATTTGTTTTTT. Residues: CASRTGQGYLFF.

This clone was counted once. The chain employs TRBV20-1 and TRBJ1-2; D might be TRBD1 (5 bases). Per germline, CDR1 DFQATT and CDR2 SNEGSKA (reference sequence). Trimming cost V 3 bases and J 7 bases, with 15 bases left between them. CDR3 length equals 13 residues. The DNA for the CDR3 is TGCAGTGCTAGTCGGCGGGGCCGGGGTGGCTACACCTTC. Residues: CSASRRGRGGYTF.